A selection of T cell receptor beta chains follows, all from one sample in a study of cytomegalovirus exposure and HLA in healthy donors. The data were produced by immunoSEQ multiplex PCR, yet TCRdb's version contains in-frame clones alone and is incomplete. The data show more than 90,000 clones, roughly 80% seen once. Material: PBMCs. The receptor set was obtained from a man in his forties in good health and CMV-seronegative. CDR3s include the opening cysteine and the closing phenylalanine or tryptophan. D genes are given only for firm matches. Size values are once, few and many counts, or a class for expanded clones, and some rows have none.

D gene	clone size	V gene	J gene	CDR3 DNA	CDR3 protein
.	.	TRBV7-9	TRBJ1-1	TGTGCCACCGGGACAATGAACACTGAAGCTTTCTTT	CATGTMNTEAFF
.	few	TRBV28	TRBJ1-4	TGTGCCAGCAGTGGACAGTTTGGCGAAAAACTGTTTTTT	CASSGQFGEKLFF
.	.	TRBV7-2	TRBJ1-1	TGTGCCAGCAGCTTAGAACCGGGAACCAACACTGAAGCTTTCTTT	CASSLEPGTNTEAFF
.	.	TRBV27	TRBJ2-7	TGTGCCAGCAGTTTATACACCCAGGGGTACAACGAGCAGTACTTC	CASSLYTQGYNEQYF
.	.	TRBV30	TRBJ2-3	TGTGCCTGGAACCCGAGGGCCCGGGGAGATACGCAGTATTTT	CAWNPRARGDTQYF
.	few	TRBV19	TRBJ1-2	TGTGCCAGTAGATATTCTAACTATGGCTACACCTTC	CASRYSNYGYTF
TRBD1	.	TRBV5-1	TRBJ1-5	TGCGCCAGCAGCTTGGGGACAGGAAATCAGCCCCAGCATTTT	CASSLGTGNQPQHF
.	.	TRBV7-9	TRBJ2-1	TGTGCCAGCAGCTCAGCTGCGCGGGGTAGCTCCTACAATGAGCAGTTCTTC	CASSSAARGSSYNEQFF
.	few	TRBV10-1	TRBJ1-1	TGCGCCAGCAGGGAGAAGGTATACCGGGACTCGGCTACTGAAGCTTTCTTT	CASREKVYRDSATEAFF
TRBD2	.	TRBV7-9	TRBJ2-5	TGTTCCAGCAGCCAAGGGACTAGCGGGGACACCCAGTACTTC	CSSSQGTSGDTQYF
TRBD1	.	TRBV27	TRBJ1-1	TGTGCCAGCAGTTTATCTGACAGGGGGTGGGGGAACACTGAAGCTTTCTTT	CASSLSDRGWGNTEAFF
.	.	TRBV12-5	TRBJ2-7	TGTGCTAGTGGTTTGATGGGGGGTTGGTACGAGCAGTACTTC	CASGLMGGWYEQYF
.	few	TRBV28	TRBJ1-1	TGTGCCAGCAGTTTCTCAGGGCTAGAGGGGGACACTGAAGCTTTCTTT	CASSFSGLEGDTEAFF
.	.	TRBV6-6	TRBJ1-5	TGTGCCAGCAGTTCCGGCAATCAGCCCCAGCATTTT	CASSSGNQPQHF
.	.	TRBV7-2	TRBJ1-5	TGTGCCAGCAGCCTCTTAGGACAGTCCAGGTTTCAGCCCCAGCATTTT	CASSLLGQSRFQPQHF
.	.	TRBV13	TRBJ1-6	TGTGCCAGCAGCTTAGGAAGGGGCAGCCGGGGGTCACCCCTCCACTTT	CASSLGRGSRGSPLHF
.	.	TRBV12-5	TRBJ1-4	TGTGCTAGTGGTACGCGACAAGAAAAACTGTTTTTT	CASGTRQEKLFF
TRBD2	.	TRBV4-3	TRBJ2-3	TGCGCCAGCAGCCAATCCCAGCGGGGGGGCGCAGATACGCAGTATTTT	CASSQSQRGGADTQYF
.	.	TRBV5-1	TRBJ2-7	TGCGCCAGCAGCCCCGGGACTGGGAACGAGCAGTACTTC	CASSPGTGNEQYF
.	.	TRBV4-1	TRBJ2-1	TGCGCCAGCAGCCAAGCCTCGGAGGGTCATGGTGATGAGCAGTTCTTC	CASSQASEGHGDEQFF
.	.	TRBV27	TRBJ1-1	TGTGCCAGCAGTTTATTGCGGGGGCGGAACACTGAAGCTTTCTTT	CASSLLRGRNTEAFF
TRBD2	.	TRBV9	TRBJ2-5	TGTGCCAGCAGCGTAGACGCGGGGGGGGAGACCCAGTACTTC	CASSVDAGGETQYF
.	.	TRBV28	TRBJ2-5	TGTGCCAGCAGTCGGGGATCCGAGACCCAGTACTTC	CASSRGSETQYF
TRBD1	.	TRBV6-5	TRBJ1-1	TGTGCCAGCAGCAGGGACAGGGGGCTTAGAGCTTTCTTT	CASSRDRGLRAFF
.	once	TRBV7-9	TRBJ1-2	TGTGCCAGCAGCTTAGACAGTTTACAATATGGCTACACCTTC	CASSLDSLQYGYTF
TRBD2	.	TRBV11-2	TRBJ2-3	TGTGCCAGCAGCTTTACTAGCGGATTCACAGATACGCAGTATTTT	CASSFTSGFTDTQYF
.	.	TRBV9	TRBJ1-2	TGTGCCAGCAGCGACCACAGTCGGGGCTACACCTTC	CASSDHSRGYTF
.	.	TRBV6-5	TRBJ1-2	TGTGCCAGCAGTTATAAAGGGGGTTCTGGCTACACCTTC	CASSYKGGSGYTF
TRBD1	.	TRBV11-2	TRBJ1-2	TGTGCCAGCAGCTTAGGACAGGGGGTTAACTATGGCTACACCTTC	CASSLGQGVNYGYTF
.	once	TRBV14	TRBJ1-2	TGTGCCAGCAGCCAATATCAGGGTGGCTACACCTTC	CASSQYQGGYTF
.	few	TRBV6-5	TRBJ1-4	TGTGCCAGCAGGAAGGGGCAGACTAATGAAAAACTGTTTTTT	CASRKGQTNEKLFF
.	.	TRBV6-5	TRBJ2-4	TGTGCCAGCAGTTACTCGAGGACACAAAAAAACATTCAGTACTTC	CASSYSRTQKNIQYF
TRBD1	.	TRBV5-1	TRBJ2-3	TGCGCCAGCAGCCCGGACAGGGACGTAGGAGATACGCAGTATTTT	CASSPDRDVGDTQYF
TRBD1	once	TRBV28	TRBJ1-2	TGTGCCAGCAGTTCACCTGGACAGGGTAGCGACTATGGCTACACCTTC	CASSSPGQGSDYGYTF
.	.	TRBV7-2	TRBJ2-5	TGTGCCAGCAGCTTAGTCGTTGCGAGGGAGACCCAGTACTTC	CASSLVVARETQYF
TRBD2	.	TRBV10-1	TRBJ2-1	TGCGCCAGCAGTGATCGGGGACTAGCGGCCGGGGAGTTCTTC	CASSDRGLAAGEFF
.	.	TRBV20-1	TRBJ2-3	TGCAGTGCTGAGTACCGTGATACGCAGTATTTT	CSAEYRDTQYF
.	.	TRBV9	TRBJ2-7	TGTGCCAGCAGCCCAGGGCCCCTCTACGAGCAGTACTTC	CASSPGPLYEQYF
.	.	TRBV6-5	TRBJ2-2	TGTGCCAGCAGTTATAGCAATACGAACACCGGGGAGCTGTTTTTT	CASSYSNTNTGELFF
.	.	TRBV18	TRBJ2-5	TGTGCCAGCTCACCACCGGGGGCGCTCCAAGAGACCCAGTACTTC	CASSPPGALQETQYF
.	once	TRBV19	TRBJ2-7	TGTGCCAGTAGTACTGGGGCCAACGAGCAGTACTTC	CASSTGANEQYF